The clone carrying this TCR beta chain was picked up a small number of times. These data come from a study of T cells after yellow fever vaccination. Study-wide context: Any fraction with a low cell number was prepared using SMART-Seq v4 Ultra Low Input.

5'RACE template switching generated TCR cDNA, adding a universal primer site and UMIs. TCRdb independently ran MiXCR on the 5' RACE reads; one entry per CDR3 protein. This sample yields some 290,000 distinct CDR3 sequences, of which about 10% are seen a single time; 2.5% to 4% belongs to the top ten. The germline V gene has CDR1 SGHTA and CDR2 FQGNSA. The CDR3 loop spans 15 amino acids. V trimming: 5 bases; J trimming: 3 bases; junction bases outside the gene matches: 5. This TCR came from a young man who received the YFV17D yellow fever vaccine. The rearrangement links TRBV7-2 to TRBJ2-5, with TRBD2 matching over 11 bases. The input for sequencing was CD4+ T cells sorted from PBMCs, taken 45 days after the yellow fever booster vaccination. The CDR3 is CASSLLAGEEETQYF. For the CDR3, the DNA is TGTGCCAGCAGCCTACTAGCGGGGGAAGAAGAGACCCAGTACTTC.